The 27 T cell receptor beta chains below come from one sample, sequenced in a study of regulatory T cells in long-lasting Graves disease. Combining iRepertoire HTBI primers with Arm-PCR of CDR3 regions, the authors built TCR beta libraries. TCRdb re-derived calls from the multiplex PCR reads in MiXCR, one entry per CDR3 protein. The table includes roughly 450,000 distinct CDR3 sequences, 22% detected once. Time point given: persistent/refractory GD, antithyroid drugs over 5 years with positive TRAb. Scientists built the TCR library using RNA that was extracted from PBMCs. Sequencing used peripheral blood mononuclear cells (PBMCs), obtained when the disease was refractory, from a patient treated with antithyroid drugs. These receptors were taken from a female donor with Graves disease.

In this sample, this clonotype turned up many times. V is TRBV20-1 and J is TRBJ1-2, with a weak D call TRBD1 (5 bases). Germline-derived CDR1 and CDR2 are DFQATT and SNEGSKA (reference sequence). Trimming removed 4 bases from V and 3 bases from J, with 12 bases in between. The length of the CDR3 is 13 residues. The CDR3 is CSAKDSSYYGYTF. The CDR3 DNA follows: TGCAGTGCTAAAGACAGCTCGTACTATGGCTACACCTTC.

This clonotype has a count of ten or more. The chain uses TRBV6-2 or TRBV6-3 and TRBJ1-2; D gene ambiguous. From germline, CDR1 is MNHEY and CDR2 SVGEGT. With 0 bases removed from V and 2 bases from J, the gap between germline ends came to 13 bases. CDR3 length equals 16 residues. The CDR3: CASSYSETEINYGYTF. The CDR3 DNA follows: TGTGCCAGCAGTTACTCGGAGACCGAGATCAACTATGGCTACACCTTC.

The chain couples TRBV7-2 to TRBJ2-7; 7 positions agree with TRBD1. The germline gives CDR1 SGHTA, CDR2 FQGNSA. V trimming: 3 bases; J trimming: 3 bases; junction bases outside the gene matches: 8. The CDR3 is made up of 15 amino acids. DNA of the CDR3: TGTGCCAGCAGCTTTGGACAGGTGGCATTCTACGAGCAGTACTTC. Protein sequence: CASSFGQVAFYEQYF.

This chain connects TRBV20-1 to TRBJ1-3; the match to TRBD1 covers 7 bases. J gave up 0 bases and V 5 bases, and 10 bases lay outside the gene matches. The CDR3 sequence is 16 residues long. The germline V gene has CDR1 DFQATT and CDR2 SNEGSKA (reference sequence). The chain's CDR3 is CSALWGGQSSGNTIYF. The CDR3 coding sequence is TGCAGTGCTTTGTGGGGGGGACAGAGCTCTGGAAACACCATATATTTT.

This clonotype was detected many times. This sequence joins TRBV2 and TRBJ2-7; TRBD1 is a possible D gene (6 bases). V gave up 6 bases and J gave up 6 bases, with 24 bases separating them. The CDR3 has 16 amino acids. Germline CDR1 reads SNHLY; CDR2 reads FYNNEI. CDR3 amino acids: CASRANSGTTAGEQYF. DNA of the CDR3: TGTGCCAGCAGGGCCAATTCCGGGACAACCGCGGGCGAGCAGTACTTC.

This clonotype has a handful of counts. CDR3 amino acids: CASSSGSWNEQFF. The CDR3 bases are TGTGCCAGCAGTAGCGGGAGCTGGAATGAGCAGTTCTTC. The genes are TRBV6-1 and TRBJ2-1; TRBD2 aligns across 8 bases. CDR1 and CDR2 from the germline V gene are MNHNS and SASEGT. Trimming at V came to 5 bases and at J to 7 bases, leaving 4 bases not matched to a gene. CDR3 size: 13 residues.

Ten or more counts support this clonotype. This chain uses TRBV28 with TRBJ2-5; TRBD2 matches at 8 bases. The CDR3 runs to 14 residues. After removal of 11 bases from V and 4 bases from J, the junction contained 12 bases not matched to a gene. Germline CDR1 MDHEN, CDR2 SYDVKM. The chain's CDR3 is CAGSPGGLRETQYF. CDR3 DNA: TGTGCCGGATCTCCGGGAGGGCTGCGAGAGACCCAGTACTTC.

This chain uses TRBV19 with TRBJ2-5; D is perhaps TRBD1 (7 bases). The length of the CDR3 is 16 residues. From germline, CDR1 is LNHDA and CDR2 SQIVND (reference sequence). V was cut by 5 bases and J by 5 bases, with 21 bases left in between. Written as DNA, the CDR3 is TGTGCCAGTAGTCCACAAAGACAGGGAGGTCAGGAGACCCAGTACTTC. It yields the protein CASSPQRQGGQETQYF.

Worth noting for this clonotype: One junction end does not reproduce the germline sequence, and a read error may be involved. The chain joins TRBV7-2 to TRBJ1-5, with 7 positions matching TRBD1. Germline CDR1 reads SGHTA; CDR2 reads FQGNSA. The CDR3 spans 15 residues. The CDR3 protein is CVSSLLQGGNQPQHF. CDR3 bases: TGTGTCAGCAGCTTATTGCAGGGGGGAAATCAGCCCCAGCATTTT.

Remarks on this clonotype: Just one base apart from a much larger clone, this may be a read error. This sequence joins TRBV7-6 and TRBJ1-2; D ambiguous. Germline CDR1 reads SGHVS; CDR2 reads FNYEAQ. The CDR3 is made up of 13 amino acids. V lost 3 bases and J 3 bases, leaving 8 bases between the germline ends. CDR3 nucleotides: TGTGCCAGCAGCTTTGGGGTTGACTATGGCTACACCTTC. Translating it yields CASSFGVDYGYTF. Based on the CDR3 plus reference TRBV7-6 and TRBJ1-2, the full variable domain is GAGVSQSPRYKVTKRGQDVALRCDPISGHVSLYWYRQALGQGPEFLTYFNYEAQQDKSGLPNDRFSAERPEGSISTLTIQRTEQRDSAMYRCASSFGVDYGYTFGSGTRLTVV.

This clonotype was observed a handful of times. The J gene is TRBJ2-7, the V gene TRBV7-9, with no clear D. V lost 5 bases, J lost 5 bases, and 13 bases lay in between. CDR3 length: 13 amino acids. Germline CDR1 SEHNR, CDR2 FQNEAQ (reference sequence). The DNA for the CDR3 is TGTGCCAGCAGCCTTAGGGAAACGGACGAGCAGTACTTC. Translated: CASSLRETDEQYF.

This clonotype has at least ten counts. The chain employs TRBV2 and TRBJ2-7; 15 bases agree with TRBD2. The length of the CDR3 is 14 residues. V trimming: 6 bases; J trimming: 7 bases; junction bases outside the gene matches: 4. The germline gives CDR1 SNHLY, CDR2 FYNNEI. The CDR3: CASRGTSGRREQYF. CDR3 nucleotides: TGTGCCAGCAGAGGGACTAGCGGGAGGCGGGAGCAGTACTTC. Full variable domain (outside the CDR3, taken from reference TRBV2 and TRBJ2-7): EPEVTQTPSHQVTQMGQEVILRCVPISNHLYFYWYRQILGQKVEFLVSFYNNEISEKSEIFDDQFSVERPDGSNFTLKIRSTKLEDSAMYFCASRGTSGRREQYFGPGTRLTVT.

This rearrangement joins TRBV12-3 or TRBV12-4 to TRBJ2-3, with TRBD1 as a possible D gene (6 bases). The CDR3 has 13 amino acids. V was cut by 5 bases and J by 6 bases, with 12 bases left in between. The CDR3 sequence: CASSPGQWDTQYF. The CDR3 nucleotides are TGTGCCAGCAGTCCCGGACAGTGGGATACGCAGTATTTT.

The chain combines TRBV20-1 with TRBJ1-2, with D unclear. Trimming shortened V by 0 bases and J by 3 bases, and 8 bases separated the two germline ends. Germline V gene sequence: CDR1 DFQATT, CDR2 SNEGSKA (reference sequence). This CDR3 comprises 13 residues. The CDR3 coding sequence is TGCAGTGCTAGAGATGAGGGCTACTATGGCTACACCTTC. It translates to CSARDEGYYGYTF.

This clonotype was seen repeatedly, ten times or more. The chain carries TRBV2 and TRBJ2-2; D gene unclear. Trimming took off 7 bases at V and 4 bases at J, with 7 bases between the two ends. The CDR3 loop spans 12 amino acids. Looked up from germline, CDR1 is SNHLY and CDR2 is FYNNEI. The chain's CDR3 is CASKWGTGELFF. The CDR3 DNA follows: TGTGCCAGCAAGTGGGGCACCGGGGAGCTGTTTTTT.

This clonotype was seen more than once but under ten times. The rearrangement links TRBV7-9 to TRBJ2-4; 13 bases are shared with TRBD2. The V gene's germline CDR1 is SEHNR and CDR2 FQNEAQ (reference sequence). This CDR3 is built from 16 residues. V trimming: 1 base; J trimming: 3 bases; junction bases outside the gene matches: 0. The CDR3 coding sequence is TGTGCCAGCAGCTTAGGACTAGCGGGAGGCAAAAACATTCAGTACTTC. Its protein is CASSLGLAGGKNIQYF.

V gene TRBV6-2 or TRBV6-3 combines with J gene TRBJ1-5, with 10 bases identical to TRBD1. Germline V gene data show CDR1 as MNHEY and CDR2 as SVGEGT. V gave up 6 bases and J gave up 4 bases; unmatched junction bases: 9. This CDR3 contains 16 residues. Written as DNA, the CDR3 is TGTGCCAGCAGCTCCTGGGGACAGGGGTATAATCAGCCCCAGCATTTT. This codes for CASSSWGQGYNQPQHF.

On this clonotype: No conserved phenylalanine or tryptophan ends this CDR3, so it is likely a read error. The chain employs TRBV28 and TRBJ2-7; no clear D. CDR1 MDHEN and CDR2 SYDVKM come from the germline V gene. The germline V and J ends were trimmed by 3 bases and 3 bases, with 9 bases remaining between them. The CDR3 contains 13 residues. CDR3 DNA sequence: TGTGCCAGCAGTTTGGGCGGCGTCTACGAGCAGTACCTC. Its translation is CASSLGGVYEQYL.

This clonotype has at least ten counts. The V gene is TRBV28, the J gene TRBJ1-5; D is undetermined. V was clipped by 5 bases and J by 0 bases, with 14 bases between them. The germline V gene encodes CDR1 MDHEN and CDR2 SYDVKM. This CDR3 region has 16 residues. The DNA for the CDR3 is TGTGCCAGCAGTCCCCTCCGGATTCTTAGCAATCAGCCCCAGCATTTT. This encodes CASSPLRILSNQPQHF.

This clonotype was seen at least ten times. The chain links TRBV2 to TRBJ1-2, with 9 nucleotides matching TRBD1. The CDR3 extends over 13 amino acids. Germline V gene sequence: CDR1 SNHLY, CDR2 FYNNEI. Trimming cost V 10 bases and J 4 bases; bases outside gene matches: 7. The CDR3 loop is CATGGQGLYGYTF. CDR3 DNA: TGTGCCACTGGGGGACAGGGCCTCTATGGCTACACCTTC.

Many counts were recorded for this clonotype. The V gene is TRBV7-2, the J gene TRBJ2-2, with 7 nucleotides matching TRBD1. After removal of 5 bases from V and 4 bases from J, the junction contained 7 bases not matched to a gene. This CDR3 region has 15 residues. CDR1 SGHTA and CDR2 FQGNSA come from the germline V gene. This CDR3 is CASSVGQVATGELFF. The CDR3 bases are TGTGCCAGCAGCGTAGGACAGGTTGCCACCGGGGAGCTGTTTTTT.

The chain employs TRBV19 and TRBJ1-1, with 7 bases fitting TRBD1. V dropped 1 base and J dropped 6; count of bases not matched to a gene: 5. CDR3 length equals 14 residues. The germline CDR1 and CDR2 sequences are LNHDA and SQIVND (reference sequence). The CDR3 bases are TGTGCCAGTAGTATAGTGCAGGGGGTCGCTGAAGCTTTCTTT. Its translation is CASSIVQGVAEAFF.

This clonotype was counted between two and nine times. This chain uses TRBV12-3 or TRBV12-4 with TRBJ2-3; 8 nucleotides line up with TRBD1. The length of the CDR3 is 16 residues. V lost 7 bases and J lost 5; bases outside the gene matches: 14. The CDR3 here is CASTRGRQGARDTQYF. As DNA, the CDR3 is TGTGCCAGCACCCGAGGTCGGCAGGGGGCAAGAGATACGCAGTATTTT.

This clonotype was counted between two and nine times. In DNA form, the CDR3 reads TGTGCCTGGAACCAGAATTCACCCCTCCACTTT. It is translated as CAWNQNSPLHF. J is TRBJ1-6 and V is TRBV30; no clear D gene. With 4 bases removed from V and 7 bases from J, the gap between germline ends came to 5 bases. The V gene's germline CDR1 is GTSNPN and CDR2 SVGIG (reference sequence). The CDR3 totals 11 residues.

The sample holds a few counts of this clonotype. This chain links TRBV6-2 or TRBV6-3 with TRBJ2-7; 12 positions agree with TRBD1. The trim removed 7 bases at V and 2 bases at J, leaving 9 bases unmatched. CDR1 and CDR2 (germline): MNHEY, SVGEGT. The CDR3 has 16 residues. CDR3 coding DNA: TGTGCCAGCAATCCCCGGGACAGGGGGCTCCCCTACGAGCAGTACTTC. It specifies CASNPRDRGLPYEQYF.

Many counts were recorded for this clonotype. The CDR3 is CASSGGEAANYGYTF. CDR3 sequence (DNA): TGTGCCAGCAGTGGGGGGGAAGCGGCTAACTATGGCTACACCTTC. The J gene is TRBJ1-2, the V gene TRBV25-1, with D maybe TRBD1 (5 bases). Germline CDR1 and CDR2: MGHDK and SYGVNS. Trimming removed 4 bases at V and 0 bases at J, with 12 bases between. This CDR3 spans 15 amino acids.

On this clonotype: A single base separates this from a much larger clone, so it may be a read error. V and J are TRBV6-5 and TRBJ1-2, with 7 bases matching TRBD1. The CDR3 extends over 13 amino acids. The V and J ends lost 2 bases and 9 bases, in that order; junction bases with no gene match: 6. Germline V gives CDR1 MNHEY, CDR2 SVGAGI. DNA for the CDR3: TGTGCCAGCAGTTACGGGACAGCCGATAGCTACACCTTC. Its translation is CASSYGTADSYTF.